A selection of T cell receptor beta chains follows, all from one sample in a study of CD8 T cells in ankylosing spondylitis. From the 5' RACE reads, TCRdb called clonotypes with MiXCR, one entry per CDR3 protein. The table lists under 150,000 distinct CDR3 sequences, under 20% of them singletons. The sample taken for sequencing was blood, either unsorted or a sorted T cell fraction (not recorded which). Receptor source: a male donor with ankylosing spondylitis. The CDR3 runs from the conserved cysteine through the conserved F or W. A D gene is named only where the DNA matches it firmly. Size is stated for part of the rows, as once, few or many counts, or as a class when the clone is expanded.

>few|TRBV2|TRBD2|TRBJ2-7
CASSARGRETEQYF
TGTGCCAGCAGTGCAAGAGGGCGGGAGACCGAGCAGTACTTC
>-|TRBV4-2|TRBD2|TRBJ2-1
CASSQEVGTRTEQFF
TGTGCCAGCAGCCAAGAGGTCGGGACTAGGACTGAGCAGTTCTTC
>few|TRBV12-3/TRBV12-4|TRBD2|TRBJ2-3
CASSFGGRRDTQYF
TGTGCCAGCAGTTTCGGCGGGAGGAGAGATACGCAGTATTTT
>-|TRBV19|TRBD1|TRBJ2-7
CASSTPGQAFYEQYF
TGTGCCAGTAGTACCCCGGGACAGGCCTTCTACGAGCAGTACTTC
>many|TRBV20-1|TRBD2|TRBJ2-1
CSAGTTSPYNEQFF
TGCAGTGCGGGGACGACTAGCCCCTACAATGAGCAGTTCTTC
>-|TRBV5-5|-|TRBJ2-3
CASSHPQDTQYF
TGTGCCAGCAGCCATCCCCAGGATACGCAGTATTTT
>-|TRBV28|-|TRBJ1-4
CASSPPGQSNEKLFF
TGTGCCAGCAGTCCCCCCGGACAGAGTAATGAAAAACTGTTTTTT
>-|TRBV9|-|TRBJ2-7
CASSVEAGDYEQYF
TGTGCCAGCAGCGTAGAGGCAGGGGACTACGAGCAGTACTTC
>-|TRBV27|-|TRBJ2-3
CASSLSPGFDTQYF
TGTGCCAGCAGTTTATCCCCCGGGTTTGATACGCAGTATTTT
>-|TRBV28|-|TRBJ2-7
CASNPRRTYEQYF
TGTGCCAGCAACCCGAGGAGAACCTACGAGCAGTACTTC
>few|TRBV10-3|-|TRBJ2-6
CAISAGSGANVLTF
TGTGCCATCAGTGCAGGTAGTGGGGCCAACGTCCTGACTTTC
>many|TRBV4-3|-|TRBJ2-5
CASSQVGTHQETQYF
TGCGCCAGCAGCCAGGTCGGAACACACCAAGAGACCCAGTACTTC
>-|TRBV5-6|TRBD2|TRBJ2-2
CASSLARSIAGPNTGELFF
TGTGCCAGCAGCTTGGCCCGATCGATAGCGGGACCTAACACCGGGGAGCTGTTTTTT
>few|TRBV15|-|TRBJ2-2
CATSRTVRQANTGELFF
TGTGCCACCAGCAGGACCGTGAGACAGGCGAACACCGGGGAGCTGTTTTTT
>-|TRBV27|-|TRBJ1-1
CASSKTLNTEAFF
TGTGCCAGCAGTAAAACACTTAACACTGAAGCTTTCTTT
>-|TRBV20-1|-|TRBJ2-5
CSAPGTQYF
TGCAGTGCCCCAGGGACCCAGTACTTC
>-|TRBV6-5|-|TRBJ2-1
CASSSLRGGGSSYNEQFF
TGTGCCAGCAGTTCCCTCAGGGGAGGCGGAAGCTCCTACAATGAGCAGTTCTTC
>-|TRBV4-1|-|TRBJ2-7
CASSQDSDEQYF
TGCGCCAGCAGCCAAGACTCCGACGAGCAGTACTTC
>-|TRBV12-3/TRBV12-4|TRBD2|TRBJ2-3
CASSLGASGSDTQYF
TGTGCCAGCAGTTTAGGGGCTAGCGGGAGTGATACGCAGTATTTT
>few|TRBV7-7|-|TRBJ2-1
CASSLALGSYNEQFF
TGTGCCAGCAGCTTAGCTTTGGGTTCCTACAATGAGCAGTTCTTC
>few|TRBV4-1|TRBD2|TRBJ2-1
CASSKTSGNVNEQFF
TGCGCCAGCAGCAAGACTAGCGGGAATGTGAATGAGCAGTTCTTC
>many|TRBV4-3|-|TRBJ2-2
CASSRGLENTGELFF
TGCGCCAGCAGCCGGGGTCTGGAGAACACCGGGGAGCTGTTTTTT
>-|TRBV6-1|-|TRBJ2-2
CASRSSMLAAGELFF
TGTGCCAGTCGATCATCTATGTTGGCTGCCGGGGAGCTGTTTTTT
>few|TRBV7-9|TRBD1|TRBJ1-3
CASSLVGQGSGNTIYF
TGTGCCAGCAGCTTAGTGGGACAGGGGTCTGGAAACACCATATATTTT
>-|TRBV7-6|-|TRBJ1-1
CASSLQSVTAEAFF
TGTGCCAGCAGCTTACAATCAGTGACGGCTGAAGCTTTCTTT
>-|TRBV7-2|TRBD1|TRBJ2-1
CASSLTGGIYNEQFF
TGTGCCAGCAGCTTGACAGGGGGCATCTACAATGAGCAGTTCTTC
>few|TRBV27|TRBD2|TRBJ2-1
CASSLASGTHNQDEQFF
TGTGCCAGCAGTTTGGCTAGCGGGACCCATAATCAGGATGAGCAGTTCTTC
>-|TRBV20-1|TRBD2|TRBJ2-7
CSASMVAGGYEQYF
TGCAGTGCTAGCATGGTAGCGGGAGGGTATGAGCAGTACTTC
>-|TRBV27|-|TRBJ1-6
CASSYSYNSPLHF
TGTGCCAGCAGCTACTCCTATAATTCACCCCTCCACTTT
>few|TRBV4-3|-|TRBJ1-1
CASSQDSRGTNTEAFF
TGCGCCAGCAGCCAAGATTCGAGGGGGACGAACACTGAAGCTTTCTTT
>-|TRBV5-5|TRBD2|TRBJ2-3
CASSFSQSAGARYF
TGTGCCAGCAGCTTTTCTCAGTCGGCGGGAGCTCGGTATTTT
>-|TRBV7-6|-|TRBJ2-3
CASSPWGQGEADTQYF
TGTGCCAGCAGCCCTTGGGGCCAAGGGGAGGCAGATACGCAGTATTTT
>few|TRBV28|TRBD2|TRBJ2-2
CASSPKTSGTLPNTGELFF
TGTGCCAGCAGTCCGAAGACTAGCGGAACCCTTCCGAACACCGGGGAGCTGTTTTTT
>many|TRBV20-1|TRBD1|TRBJ2-1
CSARGAGQGFNEQFF
TGCAGTGCTAGAGGTGCAGGACAGGGATTCAATGAGCAGTTCTTC
>-|TRBV28|-|TRBJ2-2
CASRGSTGELFF
TGTGCCAGCAGAGGGTCTACCGGGGAGCTGTTTTTT
>-|TRBV5-1|-|TRBJ2-7
CASSPGSLIYEQYF
TGCGCCAGCAGCCCCGGGTCCTTAATTTACGAGCAGTACTTC
>-|TRBV5-4|TRBD2|TRBJ2-1
CASSSGLPIGQFF
TGTGCCAGCAGCTCGGGACTACCGATTGGGCAGTTCTTC
>many|TRBV10-2|-|TRBJ2-1
CASSDGPEQFF
TGCGCCAGCAGTGATGGCCCTGAGCAGTTCTTC
>-|TRBV27|-|TRBJ1-5
CASSLWADLSNQPQHF
TGTGCCAGCAGTTTATGGGCGGACCTTAGCAATCAGCCCCAGCATTTT
>-|TRBV4-2|-|TRBJ2-7
CASSRTGYEQYF
TGTGCCAGCAGCCGGACCGGCTACGAGCAGTACTTC
>-|TRBV6-5|-|TRBJ2-7
CASSYSGLVYEQYF
TGTGCCAGCAGTTACTCGGGGCTAGTCTACGAGCAGTACTTC
>-|TRBV6-5|-|TRBJ2-1
CASSYSGPYNEQFF
TGTGCCAGCAGTTACTCCGGGCCCTACAATGAGCAGTTCTTC
>few|TRBV20-1|-|TRBJ2-3
CSASGPGHLRTQTSTDTQYF
TGCAGTGCTAGCGGACCCGGGCACCTCAGGACACAGACTAGCACAGATACGCAGTATTTT
>-|TRBV6-1|-|TRBJ1-4
CASRGEGGGEKLFF
TGTGCCAGCAGGGGGGAGGGAGGAGGAGAAAAACTGTTTTTT
>-|TRBV28|-|TRBJ2-7
CASSLSGAREQYF
TGTGCCAGCAGTTTATCAGGGGCACGCGAGCAGTACTTC
>-|TRBV5-1|TRBD1|TRBJ1-2
CASSLDDRGHGYTF
TGCGCCAGCAGCTTGGACGACAGGGGGCATGGCTACACCTTC
>few|TRBV29-1|TRBD1|TRBJ2-7
CSVRQGVSYEQYF
TGCAGCGTGCGACAGGGAGTATCCTACGAGCAGTACTTC
>-|TRBV6-5|-|TRBJ2-3
CASSYLRGPTPTDTQYF
TGTGCCAGCAGTTATCTCCGAGGACCCACTCCAACAGATACGCAGTATTTT
>few|TRBV20-1|TRBD2|TRBJ2-1
CSARVLAGEEYNEQFF
TGCAGTGCTAGAGTACTAGCGGGAGAGGAATACAATGAGCAGTTCTTC
>-|TRBV7-3|TRBD1|TRBJ1-2
CASSPTGTGVGYTF
TGTGCCAGCAGCCCAACCGGGACAGGGGTTGGCTACACCTTC
>many|TRBV5-1|TRBD1|TRBJ1-1
CASSGGVDRGFPEAFF
TGCGCCAGCAGCGGGGGTGTGGACAGGGGGTTCCCTGAAGCTTTCTTT
>many|TRBV12-3/TRBV12-4|-|TRBJ1-1
CASSLAGYTEAFF
TGTGCCAGCAGTTTAGCGGGGTACACTGAAGCTTTCTTT
>-|TRBV27|-|TRBJ2-3
CASSLRWAADTQYF
TGTGCCAGCAGTTTAAGGTGGGCCGCAGATACGCAGTATTTT
>few|TRBV12-3/TRBV12-4|-|TRBJ1-4
CASSFGGGEKLFF
TGTGCCAGCAGTTTTGGGGGCGGTGAAAAACTGTTTTTT